The source of this TCR beta chain is a study of blood T cell repertoires in COVID-19. For the study at large: Material from acute and convalescent COVID-19 was sourced from the United States, Italy and Spain. PBMCs, B-cell-depleted T cells, or T cells provided the cDNA or gDNA that made up the material.

Seattle researchers signed up patients amid active infection and tracked them longitudinally. As processed by the authors: Quantification of nucleated cells was approximated via reference gene primer amplification. The protocol was immunoSEQ multiplex PCR, while the TCRdb copy is restricted to in-frame clones and leaves out a portion. V, J and clone size derive from that table, while D and trimming were established from the DNA sequence. The profile shows under 250,000 clones, 80% to 95% of them singletons. The ends were cut back, 6 bases at V and 3 bases at J, with 9 bases in the middle. Germline CDR1 reads KGHSH; CDR2 reads LQKENI. This CDR3 is 13 amino acids long.

The V and J genes are TRBV18 and TRBJ1-5, with D possibly TRBD1 on 6 matching bases. Specimen: peripheral blood. The source is a man aged 25 to 40 with COVID-19, enrolled during active disease. The chain's CDR3 is CASSQGPNQPQHF. CDR3 sequence (DNA): TGTGCCAGCTCTCAGGGGCCCAATCAGCCCCAGCATTTT.